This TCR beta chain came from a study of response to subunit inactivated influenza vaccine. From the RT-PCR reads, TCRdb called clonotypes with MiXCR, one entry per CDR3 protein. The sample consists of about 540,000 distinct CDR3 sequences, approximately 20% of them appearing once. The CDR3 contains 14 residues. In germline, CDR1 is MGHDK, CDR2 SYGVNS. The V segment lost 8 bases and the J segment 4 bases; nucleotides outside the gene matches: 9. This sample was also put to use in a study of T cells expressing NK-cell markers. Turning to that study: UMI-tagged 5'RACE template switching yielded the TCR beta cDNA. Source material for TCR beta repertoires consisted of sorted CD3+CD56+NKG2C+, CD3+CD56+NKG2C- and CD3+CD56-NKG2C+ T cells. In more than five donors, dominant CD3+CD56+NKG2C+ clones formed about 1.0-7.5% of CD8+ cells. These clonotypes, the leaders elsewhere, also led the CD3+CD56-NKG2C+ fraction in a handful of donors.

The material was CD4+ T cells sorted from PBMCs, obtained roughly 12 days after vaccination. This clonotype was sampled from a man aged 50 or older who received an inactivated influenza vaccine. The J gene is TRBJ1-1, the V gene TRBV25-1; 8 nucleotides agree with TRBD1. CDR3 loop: CASPAGGSGTEAFF. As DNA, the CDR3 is TGTGCCAGCCCCGCAGGGGGCTCCGGCACTGAAGCTTTCTTT.